These 28 T cell receptor beta chains were sequenced from one sample in a study of post-analysis software for immune sequencing data. Study conclusions and caveats: The five TRBV segments detected at higher frequency in patients than in controls included TRBV5-6, TRBV5-1 and TRBV20-1.

TCR beta cDNA libraries had unique molecular identifiers. TCRdb re-derived calls from the PCR reads in MiXCR, one entry per CDR3 protein. The data show 380,000 or so distinct CDR3 sequences, approximately 38% seen once. These receptors are not linked to any known antigen. Sequencing was performed on blood. These receptors were collected from a girl aged 10 to 17 with multiple sclerosis.

The CDR3 is CASSFGTSGGDEQYF. CDR3 nucleotide sequence: TGTGCCAGCAGTTTCGGGACTAGCGGGGGGGACGAGCAGTACTTC. The V call is TRBV27, the J call TRBJ2-7; 16 bases are shared with TRBD2. CDR1 is MNHEY, CDR2 SMNVEV, per germline (reference sequence). The CDR3 runs to 15 residues. V lost 3 bases, J lost 5 bases, and 1 base stayed unmatched.

The chain has TRBV7-2 and TRBJ1-3; D gene unclear. V shed 8 bases and J shed 0 bases, with 8 bases lying between them. In germline, CDR1 is SGHTA, CDR2 FQGNSA. The CDR3 extends over 13 amino acids. The CDR3 DNA reads TGTGCCAGCGCGATGCTCTCTGGAAACACCATATATTTT. This translates into CASAMLSGNTIYF.

The chain has TRBV7-9 and TRBJ1-2; a possible D gene is TRBD1 (6 bases). The CDR3 has 14 amino acids. V gave up 7 bases and J gave up 6 bases, with 18 bases separating them. The germline V gene encodes CDR1 SEHNR and CDR2 FQNEAQ (reference sequence). The CDR3 nucleotides read TGTGCCAGCACCAAAGGGGGAGGCCCCAATGGCTACACCTTC. Its protein product is CASTKGGGPNGYTF.

Comment on this clonotype: Compared with germline, one end of the junction differs, possibly owing to a read error. This chain connects TRBV3-1 to TRBJ2-5; no definite D call. The CDR3 extends over 15 amino acids. The germline gives CDR1 LGHDT, CDR2 YNNKEL (reference sequence). CDR3 loop: CASSLTEMYQETQYF. The CDR3 DNA reads as TGCGCCAGCAGCCTAACAGAGATGTACCAAGAGACCCAGTACTTC.

The chain combines TRBV13 with TRBJ1-1, with D perhaps matching TRBD1 (5 bases). There are 15 residues in the CDR3. Trimming removed 4 bases at V and 1 base at J, with 13 bases between. The germline CDR1 and CDR2 sequences are PRHDT and FYEKMQ (reference sequence). The CDR3 loop reads CASSSCQGGNTEAFF. The CDR3 nucleotides are TGTGCCAGCAGCTCCTGCCAGGGAGGGAACACTGAAGCTTTCTTT.

This clonotype was seen a handful of times. The V gene is TRBV7-3, the J gene TRBJ2-5, with 7 bases aligning to TRBD1. The better agreement between TRBJ2-7 and the DNA end casts doubt on the J call. Germline CDR1 and CDR2: SGHTA and FQGTGA. The CDR3 spans 15 residues. The CDR3 region has the DNA TGTGCCAGCAGCTTAACGACAGGGATCGGAAACGAGCAGTACTTC. Translated, it gives CASSLTTGIGNEQYF.

The chain employs TRBV6-5 and TRBJ1-1; TRBD1 matches at 8 bases. V dropped 6 bases and J dropped 12; count of bases not matched to a gene: 9. Germline V gene data show CDR1 as MNHEY and CDR2 as SVGAGI. CDR3 length: 12 residues. The CDR3: CASRSYRGRTFF. In nucleotides, the CDR3 is TGTGCCAGCAGATCCTACAGGGGGAGAACTTTCTTT.

There are a few counts of this clonotype. The CDR3 coding sequence is TGCGCCAGCAGCCAAGATCGTCGGCTAGCGGGGGGGGCAGATACGCAGTATTTT. It codes for CASSQDRRLAGGADTQYF. The chain uses TRBV4-1 and TRBJ2-3; TRBD2 agrees at 12 bases. The CDR3 consists of 18 residues. The ends lost 0 bases at V and 4 bases at J; junction bases unmatched: 8. Germline lookup yields CDR1 MGHRA and CDR2 YSYEKL.

This clonotype showed up many times. The chain is built from TRBV30 and TRBJ2-1; D ambiguous. Looked up from germline, CDR1 is GTSNPN and CDR2 is SVGIG (reference sequence). The CDR3 covers 10 residues. The V end was cut by 2 bases, the J end by 13 bases, with 9 bases between. The DNA for the CDR3 is TGTGCCTGGAGTAGGGCTGAACAGTTCTTC. It is translated as CAWSRAEQFF.

A note on this clonotype: It may be a read error: a sequence one base away is much more abundant. The chain uses TRBV9 and TRBJ2-1, with 8 bases matching TRBD1. The CDR3 is 16 amino acids. CDR1 SGDLS and CDR2 YYNGEE come from the germline V gene. The CDR3 nucleotides are TGTACCAGCAGCGTAGGCAGTGGACAGGGATACAATGAGCAGTTCTTC. Encoded protein: CTSSVGSGQGYNEQFF.

This clonotype has just a few counts. The genes are TRBV20-1 and TRBJ2-4; 9 bases map to TRBD1. This CDR3 has 15 residues. The V segment lost 0 bases and the J segment 4 bases; nucleotides outside the gene matches: 4. CDR1 and CDR2 from the germline V gene are DFQATT and SNEGSKA (reference sequence). CDR3 protein: CSARDPGQGKNIQYF. The CDR3 DNA reads as TGCAGTGCTAGAGATCCGGGACAGGGAAAAAACATTCAGTACTTC.

The chain uses TRBV28 and TRBJ2-1; 9 nucleotides line up with TRBD2. CDR3 length equals 15 residues. The trim removed 4 bases at V and 6 bases at J, leaving 7 bases unmatched. In germline, CDR1 is MDHEN, CDR2 SYDVKM. DNA for the CDR3: TGTGCCAGCAGTTGGGCTAGCGGGACTGTCAATGAGCAGTTCTTC. This translates into CASSWASGTVNEQFF.

This chain links TRBV11-2 with TRBJ2-7; D is perhaps TRBD1 (6 bases). Germline CDR1 and CDR2: SGHAT and FQNNGV. The V and J ends lost 4 bases and 1 base respectively, with 11 bases between them. This CDR3 has 14 residues. This CDR3 is CASSYGTISYEQYF. DNA of the CDR3: TGTGCCAGCAGCTACGGGACAATTTCCTACGAGCAGTACTTC.

The chain is built from TRBV2 and TRBJ2-7; weak D call: TRBD1 (6 bases). V shed 4 bases and J shed 3 bases, with 13 bases lying between them. Germline V gene sequence: CDR1 SNHLY, CDR2 FYNNEI. The CDR3 runs to 14 residues. The CDR3 bases are TGTGCCAGCAGTGGAGGGAAACAGGGCTACGAGCAGTACTTC. Translated, it gives CASSGGKQGYEQYF.

V and J are TRBV2 and TRBJ2-5, with D unclear. V lost 2 bases, J lost 5 bases, and 6 bases lay in between. The CDR3 extends over 12 amino acids. In germline, CDR1 is SNHLY, CDR2 FYNNEI. The CDR3 region is CASSERWETQYF. The CDR3 DNA sequence: TGTGCCAGCAGTGAACGATGGGAGACCCAGTACTTC.

This clonotype was counted a few times. This sequence joins TRBV5-1 and TRBJ2-4; D is unresolved. The J call is doubtful: the DNA matches TRBJ2-7 better. Germline assignment: CDR1 SGHRS and CDR2 YFSETQ. The CDR3 runs to 14 residues. In DNA form, the CDR3 reads TGCGCCAGCAGCCCGTCGGGTAGAAGCTACGAGCAGTACTTC. Its protein product is CASSPSGRSYEQYF.

This clonotype was seen a few times. The rearrangement joins TRBV12-3 or TRBV12-4 to TRBJ2-3; possibly TRBD1 for D (6 bases). The CDR3 is made up of 14 amino acids. V was pared by 8 bases and J by 2 bases, with 14 bases between. The CDR3 reads CASGYQGSTDTQYF. CDR3 nucleotide sequence: TGTGCCAGCGGGTATCAGGGGTCCACAGATACGCAGTATTTT.

About this clonotype: This may be a read error, as it is one base from a much larger clone. This chain connects TRBV10-1 to TRBJ2-3; D unclear. CDR3 size: 11 residues. CDR1 is WNHNN, CDR2 SYGVQD, per germline (reference sequence). CDR3 protein: CASRESARQYF. As DNA, the CDR3 is TGCGCCAGCAGGGAGTCGGCGAGGCAGTATTTT.

The chain uses TRBV25-1 and TRBJ1-4; D gene uncertain. The CDR3 covers 14 residues. In germline, CDR1 is MGHDK, CDR2 SYGVNS. V lost 1 base and J lost 8, with 11 bases in between. CDR3 nucleotide sequence: TGTGCCAGCAGTGAATGGGCGGGGAACGAAAAACTGTTTTTT. Its protein is CASSEWAGNEKLFF. Combining the CDR3 with reference TRBV25-1 and TRBJ1-4 gives the whole variable domain EADIYQTPRYLVIGTGKKITLECSQTMGHDKMYWYQQDPGMELHLIHYSYGVNSTEKGDLSSESTVSRIRTEHFPLTLESARPSHTSQYLCASSEWAGNEKLFFGSGTQLSVL.

The J gene is TRBJ2-2, the V gene TRBV20-1, with 13 nucleotides matching TRBD2. This CDR3 has 17 residues. The V segment lost 6 bases and the J segment 4 bases; nucleotides outside the gene matches: 11. In germline, CDR1 is DFQATT, CDR2 SNEGSKA (reference sequence). The CDR3 sequence is CSARTSGGRGVTGELFF. In DNA form, the CDR3 reads TGCAGTGCCAGGACTAGCGGGGGTCGGGGAGTCACCGGGGAGCTGTTTTTT.

The rearrangement links TRBV27 to TRBJ2-1; D gene ambiguous. The CDR3 runs 11 residues. Between the trimmed V and J ends, which lost 2 bases and 6 bases, there was a span of 2 bases. The germline V gene encodes CDR1 MNHEY and CDR2 SMNVEV (reference sequence). This CDR3 is CASSLLNEQFF. CDR3 coding DNA: TGTGCCAGCAGTTTACTCAATGAGCAGTTCTTC.

There are a few counts of this clonotype. The V and J genes are TRBV6-6 and TRBJ2-7, with D unclear. This CDR3 has 15 residues. The V end lost 2 bases, the J end lost 3 bases, and 14 bases lay between the germline ends. In germline, CDR1 is MNHNY, CDR2 SVGAGI (reference sequence). CDR3 region: CASSYRWQDDYEQYF. CDR3 DNA: TGTGCCAGCAGTTACCGCTGGCAGGATGACTACGAGCAGTACTTC.

CDR3 sequence: CASSPRQSEDTQYF. The CDR3 DNA follows: TGTGCCAGCAGTCCCCGACAGTCGGAAGATACGCAGTATTTT. V gene TRBV27 combines with J gene TRBJ2-3; a possible D gene is TRBD1 (5 bases). Trimming shortened V by 5 bases and J by 5 bases, and 14 bases separated the two germline ends. Germline-derived CDR1 and CDR2 are MNHEY and SMNVEV (reference sequence). The CDR3 is made up of 14 amino acids.

The chain uses TRBV28 and TRBJ2-4, with 10 bases lining up with TRBD1. The ends lost 5 bases at V and 7 bases at J; junction bases unmatched: 5. This CDR3 is 14 amino acids long. In germline, CDR1 is MDHEN, CDR2 SYDVKM. CDR3 in DNA: TGTGCCAGCAGTCCTAGACAGGGGGCGAACATTCAGTACTTC. This codes for CASSPRQGANIQYF.

V is TRBV6-1 and J is TRBJ1-5; weak D call: TRBD1 (6 bases). CDR1 and CDR2 from the germline V gene are MNHNS and SASEGT. The V end was cut by 2 bases, the J end by 6 bases, with 17 bases between. The CDR3 extends over 16 amino acids. CDR3 protein: CASSEYFAGTSQPQHF. CDR3 DNA: TGTGCCAGCAGTGAATATTTTGCAGGGACAAGTCAGCCCCAGCATTTT.

A few counts support this clonotype. The rearrangement joins TRBV11-2 to TRBJ1-1; 8 nucleotides align to TRBD1. After removal of 5 bases from V and 5 bases from J, the junction contained 10 bases not matched to a gene. CDR1 and CDR2 from the germline V gene are SGHAT and FQNNGV. The CDR3 is made up of 15 amino acids. The CDR3 DNA reads TGTGCCAGCAGCCCAACTCGGACAGGGATTACTGAAGCTTTCTTT. This encodes CASSPTRTGITEAFF.

This rearrangement joins TRBV3-1 to TRBJ2-3; no clear D. This CDR3 spans 12 amino acids. Trimming cost V 1 base and J 7 bases, with 6 bases left between them. Germline V gives CDR1 LGHDT, CDR2 YNNKEL (reference sequence). DNA for the CDR3: TGTGCCAGCAGCCAAGGGGTGAATACGCAGTATTTT. Translating it yields CASSQGVNTQYF.

The chain carries TRBV3-1 and TRBJ2-7, with TRBD1 matching 7 bases. This CDR3 is 12 amino acids long. Per the germline V gene, CDR1 is LGHDT and CDR2 is YNNKEL (reference sequence). The CDR3 DNA follows: TGTGCTTCTCAGGGGGAAGGGTACGAGCAGTACTTC. Residues: CASQGEGYEQYF.